A selection of T cell receptor beta chains follows, all from one sample in a study of blood T cell repertoires in COVID-19. Method: immunoSEQ multiplex PCR; TCRdb's copy keeps in-frame clones and lacks some. The data show nearly 350,000 clones, about 83% seen once. Source material: peripheral blood. The receptor source for this set is a man aged 30-40 years with active or convalescent COVID-19. Both conserved end residues are part of each CDR3. The D gene is left open where the match is weak. Clone size is shown for a subset of rows, as once, few, many or a class of expanded clone.

J	size	V	D	DNA	CDR3
TRBJ1-1	NA	TRBV30	NA	TGTGCCTGGGGAACGGGACATTCCCTCAGAGCTTTCTTT	CAWGTGHSLRAFF
TRBJ1-1	once	TRBV7-9	NA	TGTGCCAGCAGCTTAGCGCGGGGAACTGAAGCTTTCTTT	CASSLARGTEAFF
TRBJ2-1	NA	TRBV21-1	NA	TGTGCCAGCAGCCTCAAGGGGGCTAGCGGGGGATACAATGAGCAGTTCTTC	CASSLKGASGGYNEQFF
TRBJ1-1	NA	TRBV9	NA	TGTGCCAGCAGCGTAGGCACAGCCCGGAACACTGAAGCTTTCTTT	CASSVGTARNTEAFF
TRBJ1-4	NA	TRBV28	NA	TGTGCCAGCAGTTTAGCTCCGGGGGGTAATGAAAAACTGTTTTTT	CASSLAPGGNEKLFF
TRBJ2-1	NA	TRBV19	NA	TGTGCCAGTAGTATAGAGGACCAAGCAGGAGGTGAGCAGTTCTTC	CASSIEDQAGGEQFF
TRBJ2-4	NA	TRBV7-8	NA	TGTGCCAGCAGCCCAACGGGCAAAAACATTCAGTACTTC	CASSPTGKNIQYF
TRBJ2-4	once	TRBV6-2/TRBV6-3	TRBD2	TGTGCCAGCAGCCCCCGGGAGGCCGGAGCCAAAAACATTCAGTACTTC	CASSPREAGAKNIQYF
TRBJ1-4	NA	TRBV27	TRBD1	TGTGCCAGCAGTTCCCAGGGGGCAACTAATGAAAAACTGTTTTTT	CASSSQGATNEKLFF
TRBJ1-2	NA	TRBV5-4	NA	TGTGCCAGCAGCTTATTCCCTCGTATCCCCTATGGCTACACCTTC	CASSLFPRIPYGYTF
TRBJ2-1	few	TRBV5-4	TRBD2	TGTGCCAGCAGCTTGGCGCTAGCGGACTACAATGAGCAGTTCTTC	CASSLALADYNEQFF
TRBJ1-1	NA	TRBV10-3	TRBD1	TGTGCCATCAGTCTTCTCCTTTCCGGACAGGGGAACACTGAAGCTTTCTTT	CAISLLLSGQGNTEAFF
TRBJ1-2	NA	TRBV27	TRBD1	TGTGCCAGCAGTTTATCAAGACGGGACAGAGCCAACGGCTACACCTTC	CASSLSRRDRANGYTF
TRBJ1-2	NA	TRBV7-8	TRBD1	TGTGCCAGCAGCTCGCAGGGGGCCCTTGGTAGCTATGGCTACACCTTC	CASSSQGALGSYGYTF
TRBJ2-5	NA	TRBV11-2	NA	TGTGCCAGCAGCTTAGCCGGTGGTGGAGAGACCCAGTACTTC	CASSLAGGGETQYF
TRBJ2-3	NA	TRBV24-1	TRBD2	TGTGCCACCAGTGGTCCACGGGAGGGCAGGGCAGATACGCAGTATTTT	CATSGPREGRADTQYF
TRBJ1-1	NA	TRBV7-9	TRBD1	TGTGCCAGCAGCTATTCCCCGGACAGGCAGAACACTGAAGCTTTCTTT	CASSYSPDRQNTEAFF
TRBJ2-2	NA	TRBV19	NA	TGTGCCAGTAGTATAGATCAGGGGTACACCGGGGAGCTGTTTTTT	CASSIDQGYTGELFF
TRBJ1-2	once	TRBV24-1	NA	TGTGCCACCAGTGTACCGGGAGGCTATGGCTACACCTTC	CATSVPGGYGYTF
TRBJ1-5	NA	TRBV6-6	NA	TGTGCCAGCAGTTTCCCCGGAGGTCAAACGCAACAGCCCCAGCATTTT	CASSFPGGQTQQPQHF
TRBJ2-2	NA	TRBV30	NA	TGTGCCCGGAGCAGACTAGCCGGGGAGCTGTTTTTT	CARSRLAGELFF
TRBJ2-1	NA	TRBV19	TRBD2	TGTGCCAGTAGTATAGAAGGGACTAGCGACAATGAGCAGTTCTTC	CASSIEGTSDNEQFF
TRBJ1-4	NA	TRBV2	NA	TGTGCCAGCAAAAGGACGCTAATAGGAGGGAGGGGAACTAATGAAAAACTGTTTTTT	CASKRTLIGGRGTNEKLFF
TRBJ2-7	once	TRBV27	NA	TGTGCCAGCAGCCGCGGCCAAGAGCAGTACTTC	CASSRGQEQYF
TRBJ2-4	NA	TRBV4-1	TRBD1	TGCGCCAGCAGCCAAGTAACAGGGGGGACCAAAAACATTCAGTACTTC	CASSQVTGGTKNIQYF
TRBJ2-2	NA	TRBV28	TRBD1	TGTGCCAGCAGTTCAATTAAGGGGGCAGGGGCCGGGGAGCTGTTTTTT	CASSSIKGAGAGELFF
TRBJ2-7	NA	TRBV5-4	NA	TGTGCCAGCAGTGGGGGGGTGGACAGATCCTACGAGCAGTACTTC	CASSGGVDRSYEQYF
TRBJ2-3	NA	TRBV7-2	TRBD1	TGTGCCAGCAGCTTAGCAGGGGGCGCGAGCACAGATACGCAGTATTTT	CASSLAGGASTDTQYF
TRBJ2-7	NA	TRBV18	NA	TGTGCCAGCTCACCTGGGCAGGGCAACGTCTACGAGCAGTACTTC	CASSPGQGNVYEQYF